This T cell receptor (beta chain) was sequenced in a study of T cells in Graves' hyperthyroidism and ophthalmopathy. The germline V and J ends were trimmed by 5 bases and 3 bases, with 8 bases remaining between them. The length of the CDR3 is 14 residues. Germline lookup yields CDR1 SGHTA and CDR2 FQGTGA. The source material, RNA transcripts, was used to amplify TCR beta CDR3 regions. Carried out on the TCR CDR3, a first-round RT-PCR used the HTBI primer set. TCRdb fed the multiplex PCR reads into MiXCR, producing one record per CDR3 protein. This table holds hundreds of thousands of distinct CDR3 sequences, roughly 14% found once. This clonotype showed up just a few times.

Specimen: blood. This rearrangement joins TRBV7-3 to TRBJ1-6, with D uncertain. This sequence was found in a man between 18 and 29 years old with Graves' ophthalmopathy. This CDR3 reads CASSVRDYNSPLHF. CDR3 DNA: TGTGCCAGCAGCGTCCGGGACTATAATTCACCCCTCCACTTT.